The clone carrying this TCR beta chain has a handful of counts. This CDR3 has 17 amino acids. V was pared by 4 bases and J by 6 bases, with 9 bases of the junction left unmatched. Germline V CDR1 and CDR2: SGHNT, YYREEE (reference sequence). These data originate in a study of control samples from healthy donors and cancer patients. TCRdb keeps only in-frame clones here, not all; method: immunoSEQ multiplex PCR. The top ten clones hold more than 2.5% of a sample with some 120,000 clones, nearly 90% of them seen once. Sequencing was carried out using blood. The chain combines TRBV5-4 with TRBJ1-6, with TRBD1 matching 11 bases. The sequence was obtained from a man over 45 in good health. CDR3: CASSLDRGPGANSPLHF. The CDR3 DNA reads as TGTGCCAGCAGCCTGGACAGGGGGCCGGGAGCTAATTCACCCCTCCACTTT.